This section outlines one T cell receptor (beta chain) sequence together with its context. Its specificity is not known. The sample comes from a study of cytomegalovirus exposure and HLA in healthy donors. Study-wide results and caveats: Later analysis suggested links between common viral pathogens and several top significant clusters. Later analysis found that TCR beta chains associated with HLA were more clonally expanded than other, equally common chains. Near-uniform donor sequencing depth was presumed by presence/absence analyses.

The donors comprised healthy bone marrow donors. PCR was performed using 60 Vbeta and 13 Jbeta primers. Sequencing used immunoSEQ multiplex PCR; TCRdb keeps in-frame clones, though not all of them. The sample gives 150,000 to 200,000 clones, roughly four fifths of which show up once; over 0.95% is in the top ten. The germline V gene encodes CDR1 SQVTM and CDR2 ANQGSEA. The CDR3 has 13 amino acids. Deletions cut 6 bases from V and 7 bases from J, with 18 bases between. The specimen sequenced was PBMCs. The chain recombines TRBV29-1 with TRBJ1-2, with D perhaps TRBD1 (6 bases). The TCR sequence derives from a woman in her 40s in good health and CMV-seronegative. The CDR3 sequence is CSVSWVQGAGYTF. CDR3 DNA: TGCAGCGTCTCCTGGGTACAGGGCGCTGGCTACACCTTC. Full variable domain (outside the CDR3, taken from reference TRBV29-1 and TRBJ1-2): SAVISQKPSRDICQRGTSLTIQCQVDSQVTMMFWYRQQPGQSLTLIATANQGSEATYESGFVIDKFPISRPNLTFSTLTVSNMSPEDSSIYLCSVSWVQGAGYTFGSGTRLTVV.